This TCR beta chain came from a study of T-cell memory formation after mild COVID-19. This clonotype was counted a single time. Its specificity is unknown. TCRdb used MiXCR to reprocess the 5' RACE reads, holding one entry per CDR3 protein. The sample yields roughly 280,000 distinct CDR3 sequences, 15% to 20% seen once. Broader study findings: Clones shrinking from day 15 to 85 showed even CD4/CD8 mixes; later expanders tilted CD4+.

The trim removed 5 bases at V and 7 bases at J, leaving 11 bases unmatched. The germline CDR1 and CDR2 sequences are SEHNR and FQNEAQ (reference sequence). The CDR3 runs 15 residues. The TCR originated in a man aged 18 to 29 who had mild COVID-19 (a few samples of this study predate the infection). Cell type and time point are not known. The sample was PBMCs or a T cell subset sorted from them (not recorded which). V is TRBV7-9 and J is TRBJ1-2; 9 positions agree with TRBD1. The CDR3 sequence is CASSPLNRGPSGYTF. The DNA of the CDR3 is TGTGCCAGCAGCCCACTGAACAGGGGGCCTTCTGGCTACACCTTC. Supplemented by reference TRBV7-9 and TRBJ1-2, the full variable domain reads DTGVSQNPRHKITKRGQNVTFRCDPISEHNRLYWYRQTLGQGPEFLTYFQNEAQLEKSRLLSDRFSAERPKGSFSTLEIQRTEQGDSAMYLCASSPLNRGPSGYTFGSGTRLTVV.